This paragraph reports one T cell receptor (beta chain). This entry is derived from a study of OX40 agonist ivuxolimab in advanced cancers. Method: immunoSEQ multiplex PCR; TCRdb's copy keeps in-frame clones and lacks some. The sample records approximately 60,000 clones, 91% being singletons. CDR3 size: 16 residues. With 0 bases clipped from V and 5 bases from J, the junction kept 6 bases outside the gene matches. Germline lookup yields CDR1 SGHVS and CDR2 FNYEAQ. Sequenced here: CD4+ or CD8+ T cells sorted from blood, sampled in a trial of the OX40 agonist ivuxolimab. This TCR came from an adult with an advanced solid tumor such as melanoma, head and neck, liver or kidney cancer. J is TRBJ2-7 and V is TRBV7-6, with TRBD1 matching 11 bases. The CDR3 DNA reads as TGTGCCAGCAGCTTAGCCTATGGACAGGGGGCGGACGAGCAGTACTTC. Amino acids: CASSLAYGQGADEQYF.